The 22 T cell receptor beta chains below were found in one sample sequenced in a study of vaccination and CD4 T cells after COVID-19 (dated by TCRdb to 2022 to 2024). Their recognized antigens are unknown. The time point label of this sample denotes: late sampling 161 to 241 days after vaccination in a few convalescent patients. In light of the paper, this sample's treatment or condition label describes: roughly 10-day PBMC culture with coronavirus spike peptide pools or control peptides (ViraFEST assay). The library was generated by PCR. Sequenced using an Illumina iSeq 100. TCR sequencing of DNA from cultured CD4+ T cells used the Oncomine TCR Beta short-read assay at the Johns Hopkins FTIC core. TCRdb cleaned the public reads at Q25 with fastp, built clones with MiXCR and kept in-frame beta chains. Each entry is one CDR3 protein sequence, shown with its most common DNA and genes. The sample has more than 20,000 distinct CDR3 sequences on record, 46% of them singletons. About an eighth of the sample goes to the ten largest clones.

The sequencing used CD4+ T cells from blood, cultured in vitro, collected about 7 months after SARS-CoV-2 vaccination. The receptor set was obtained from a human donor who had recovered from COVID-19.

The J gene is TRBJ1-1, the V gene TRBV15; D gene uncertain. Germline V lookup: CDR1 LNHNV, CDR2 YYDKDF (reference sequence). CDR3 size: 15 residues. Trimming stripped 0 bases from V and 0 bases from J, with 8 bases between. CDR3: CATSRDPVMNTEAFF. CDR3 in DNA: TGTGCCACCAGCAGAGATCCAGTTATGAACACTGAAGCTTTCTTT.

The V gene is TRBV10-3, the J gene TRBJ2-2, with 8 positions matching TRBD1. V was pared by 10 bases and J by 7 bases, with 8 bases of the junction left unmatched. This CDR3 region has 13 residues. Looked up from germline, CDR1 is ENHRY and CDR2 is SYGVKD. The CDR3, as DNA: TGTGCCACGCGGACAGGGCTGAACGGGGAGCTGTTTTTT. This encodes CATRTGLNGELFF.

CDR3 nucleotide sequence: TGCAGTGCTAGAGATATGTATGTGAGTGGGGCAGAATACGAGCAGTACTTC. Translation: CSARDMYVSGAEYEQYF. This chain links TRBV20-1 with TRBJ2-7; D is perhaps TRBD1 (5 bases). Germline V gene lookup returns CDR1 DFQATT and CDR2 SNEGSKA (reference sequence). This CDR3 region has 17 residues. V was pared by 0 bases and J by 4 bases, with 22 bases between.

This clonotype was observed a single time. The CDR3 DNA follows: TGTGCCATCTCGGCCCGGGATGGCTACACCTTC. Protein: CAISARDGYTF. The chain has TRBV10-3 and TRBJ1-2; no firm D call. Germline CDR1 reads ENHRY; CDR2 reads SYGVKD. This CDR3 spans 11 amino acids. V lost 8 bases to trimming and J lost 6 bases, with 10 bases between them.

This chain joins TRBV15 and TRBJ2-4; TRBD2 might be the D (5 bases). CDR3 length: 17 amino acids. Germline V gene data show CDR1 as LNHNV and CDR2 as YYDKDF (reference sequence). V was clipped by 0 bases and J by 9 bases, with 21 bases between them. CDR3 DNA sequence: TGTGCCACCAGCAGAGATCTGCGGGCCCGCCAAAAGGGCATTCAGTACTTC. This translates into CATSRDLRARQKGIQYF.

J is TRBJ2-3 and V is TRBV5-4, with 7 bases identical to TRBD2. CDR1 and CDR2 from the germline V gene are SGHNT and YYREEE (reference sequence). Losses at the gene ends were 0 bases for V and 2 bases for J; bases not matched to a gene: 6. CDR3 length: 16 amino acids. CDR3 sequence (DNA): TGTGCCAGCAGCTTGGGGGCGGGAGTATCCACAGATACGCAGTATTTT. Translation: CASSLGAGVSTDTQYF.

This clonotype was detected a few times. Written as DNA, the CDR3 is TGTGCCAGCAGCTTAGGAGGGTCCGCGGACGAGCAGTACTTC. Its protein is CASSLGGSADEQYF. The genes are TRBV7-8 and TRBJ2-7; D is perhaps TRBD2 (5 bases). Looked up from germline, CDR1 is SGHVS and CDR2 is FQNEAQ. The CDR3 extends over 14 amino acids. Trimming cost V 1 base and J 5 bases, with 12 bases left between them.

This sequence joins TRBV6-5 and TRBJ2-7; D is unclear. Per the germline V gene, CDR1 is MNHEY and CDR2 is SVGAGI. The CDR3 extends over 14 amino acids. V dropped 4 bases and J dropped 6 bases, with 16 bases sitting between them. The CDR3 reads CASSSGISLGEQYF. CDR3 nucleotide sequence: TGTGCCAGCAGTTCCGGTATTAGCCTCGGCGAGCAGTACTTC.

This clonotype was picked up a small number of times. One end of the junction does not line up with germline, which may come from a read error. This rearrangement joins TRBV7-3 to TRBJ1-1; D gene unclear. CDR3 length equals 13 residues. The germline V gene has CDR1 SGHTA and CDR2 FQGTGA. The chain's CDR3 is CASSITSGTTAFF. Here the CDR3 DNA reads TGTGCCAGCAGCATAACTTCGGGTACGACAGCTTTCTTT.

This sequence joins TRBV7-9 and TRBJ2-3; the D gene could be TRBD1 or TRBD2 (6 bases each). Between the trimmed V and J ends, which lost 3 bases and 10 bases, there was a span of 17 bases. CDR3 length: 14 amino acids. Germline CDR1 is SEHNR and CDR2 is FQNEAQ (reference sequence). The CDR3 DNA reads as TGTGCCAGCAGCTTGGGGGGCGGCAGGGGTGCGCAGTATTTT. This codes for CASSLGGGRGAQYF.

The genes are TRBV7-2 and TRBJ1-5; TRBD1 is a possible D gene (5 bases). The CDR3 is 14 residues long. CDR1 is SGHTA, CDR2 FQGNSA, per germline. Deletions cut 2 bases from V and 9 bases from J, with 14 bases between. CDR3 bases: TGTGCCAGCAGCTTAACTAAGGGGATGGGGCCCCAGCATTTT. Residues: CASSLTKGMGPQHF.

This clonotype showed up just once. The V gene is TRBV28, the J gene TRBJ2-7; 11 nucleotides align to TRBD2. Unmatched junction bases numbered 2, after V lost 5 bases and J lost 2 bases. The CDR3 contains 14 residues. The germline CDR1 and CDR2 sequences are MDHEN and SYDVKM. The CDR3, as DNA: TGTGCCAGCAGTACTAGCGGGAGTACCTACGAGCAGTACTTC. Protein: CASSTSGSTYEQYF.

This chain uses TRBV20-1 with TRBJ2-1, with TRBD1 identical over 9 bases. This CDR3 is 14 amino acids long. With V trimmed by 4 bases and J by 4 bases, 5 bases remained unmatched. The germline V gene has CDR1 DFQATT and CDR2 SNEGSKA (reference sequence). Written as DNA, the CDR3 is TGCAGTGCTACCCCGGGACAGGGTTACAATGAGCAGTTCTTC. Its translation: CSATPGQGYNEQFF.

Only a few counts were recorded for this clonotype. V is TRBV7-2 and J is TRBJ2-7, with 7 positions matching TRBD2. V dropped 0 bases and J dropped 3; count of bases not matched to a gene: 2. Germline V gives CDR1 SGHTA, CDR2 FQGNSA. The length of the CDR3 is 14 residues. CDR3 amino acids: CASSLARENYEQYF. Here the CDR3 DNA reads TGTGCCAGCAGCTTAGCGCGGGAGAACTACGAGCAGTACTTC.

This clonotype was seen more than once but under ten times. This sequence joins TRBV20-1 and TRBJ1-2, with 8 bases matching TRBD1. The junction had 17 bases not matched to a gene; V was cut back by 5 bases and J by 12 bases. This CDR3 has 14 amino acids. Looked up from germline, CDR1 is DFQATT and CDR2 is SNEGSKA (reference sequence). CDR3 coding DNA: TGCAGTGCTGGAACCGCGGACAGGGCCAAAATTAACACCTTC. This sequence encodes CSAGTADRAKINTF.

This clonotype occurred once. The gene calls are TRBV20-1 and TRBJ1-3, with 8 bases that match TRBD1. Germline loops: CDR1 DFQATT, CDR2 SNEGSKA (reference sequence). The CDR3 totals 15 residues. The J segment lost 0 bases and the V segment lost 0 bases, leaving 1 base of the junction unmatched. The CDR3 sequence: CSAREGQASGNTIYF. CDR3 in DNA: TGCAGTGCTAGAGAGGGACAGGCCTCTGGAAACACCATATATTTT.

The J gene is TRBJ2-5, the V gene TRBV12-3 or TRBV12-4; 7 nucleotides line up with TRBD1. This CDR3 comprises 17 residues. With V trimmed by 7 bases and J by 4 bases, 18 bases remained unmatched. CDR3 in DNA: TGTGCCAGCACCACGCTTCAAAGACAGGGCGGGCTAGAGACCCAGTACTTC. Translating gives CASTTLQRQGGLETQYF.

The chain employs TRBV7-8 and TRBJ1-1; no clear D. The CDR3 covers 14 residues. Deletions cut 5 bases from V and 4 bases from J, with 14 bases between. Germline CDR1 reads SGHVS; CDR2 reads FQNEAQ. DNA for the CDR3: TGTGCCAGCAGCCTACTAGTATCTGGCACTGAAGCTTTCTTT. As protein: CASSLLVSGTEAFF.

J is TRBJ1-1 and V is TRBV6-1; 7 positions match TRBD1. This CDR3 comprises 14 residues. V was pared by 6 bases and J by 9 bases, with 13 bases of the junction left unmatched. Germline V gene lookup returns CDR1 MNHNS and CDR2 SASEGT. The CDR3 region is CASSRKRTGSKAFF. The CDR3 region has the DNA TGTGCCAGCAGCCGAAAACGGACAGGTTCCAAAGCTTTCTTT.

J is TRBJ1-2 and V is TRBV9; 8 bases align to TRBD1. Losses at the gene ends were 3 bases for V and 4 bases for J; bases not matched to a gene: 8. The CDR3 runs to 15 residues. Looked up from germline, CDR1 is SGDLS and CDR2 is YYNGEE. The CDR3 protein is CASSEAGTGSYGYTF. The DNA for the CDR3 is TGTGCCAGCAGCGAGGCGGGGACAGGATCCTATGGCTACACCTTC.

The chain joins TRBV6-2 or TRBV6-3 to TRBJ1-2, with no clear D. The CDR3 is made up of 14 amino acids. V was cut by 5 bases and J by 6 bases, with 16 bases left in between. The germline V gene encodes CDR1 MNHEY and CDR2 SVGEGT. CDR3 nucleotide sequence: TGTGCCAGCAGTCCAGCAGGTGGGTTCCATGGCTACACCTTC. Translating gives CASSPAGGFHGYTF.

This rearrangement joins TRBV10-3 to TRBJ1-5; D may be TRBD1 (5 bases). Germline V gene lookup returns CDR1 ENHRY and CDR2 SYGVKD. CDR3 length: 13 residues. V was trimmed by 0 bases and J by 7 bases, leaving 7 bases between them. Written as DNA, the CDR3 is TGTGCCATCAGTGAGTCGGGGCGACAGCCCCAGCATTTT. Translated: CAISESGRQPQHF.